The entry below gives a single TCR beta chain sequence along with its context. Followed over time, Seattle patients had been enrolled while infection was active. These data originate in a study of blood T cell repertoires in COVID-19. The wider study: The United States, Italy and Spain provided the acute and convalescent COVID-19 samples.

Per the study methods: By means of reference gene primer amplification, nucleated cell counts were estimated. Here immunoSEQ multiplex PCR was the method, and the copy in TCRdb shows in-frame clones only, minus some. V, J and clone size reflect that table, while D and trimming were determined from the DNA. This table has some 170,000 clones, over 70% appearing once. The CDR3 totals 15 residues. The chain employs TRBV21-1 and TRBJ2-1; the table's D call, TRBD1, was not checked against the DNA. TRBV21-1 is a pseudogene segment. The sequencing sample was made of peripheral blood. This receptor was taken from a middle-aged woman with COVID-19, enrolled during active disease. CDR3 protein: CASSNQGFPHNEQFF. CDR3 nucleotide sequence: TGTGCCAGCAGCAACCAGGGCTTTCCGCACAATGAGCAGTTCTTC.